This TCR beta chain originates from a study of CD8 T cells in Susac syndrome. Findings of the study overall: The authors acknowledged that their TCR sequencing and HLA analysis involved a relatively small number of individuals.

Turning to this clonotype: No antigen is known for it.

Those who served as multiple sclerosis controls were treatment-naive patients with stable or active relapsing-remitting disease. Negative isolation was applied to CD8+ and CD4+ T cells, and FACS enrichment was applied to TEMRA cells. The authors reverse transcribed 0.5 to 1 ug RNA with random hexamers. MiXCR, run by TCRdb on the immunoSEQ multiplex PCR reads, gives a single entry per CDR3 protein. The table lists over 350,000 distinct CDR3 sequences, 85% of them singletons. The CDR3 totals 13 residues. Trimming left V 5 bases short and J 3 bases short, with 11 bases between. This clonotype originated in a human donor with multiple sclerosis. The chain combines TRBV12-3 or TRBV12-4 with TRBJ2-7; D possibly corresponds to TRBD1 (5 bases). The sequencing sample was made of CD8+ T cells from PBMCs. CDR3 nucleotide sequence: TGTGCCAGCAGTCCCCGACAGCACTACGAGCAGTACTTC. Amino acids: CASSPRQHYEQYF.